This T cell receptor beta chain appears in the sequencing data of a study of cytomegalovirus exposure and HLA in healthy donors. Study-wide background: The 120 or so validation repertoires, a later analysis reported, used the same platform as the 666 first-cohort repertoires. Findings and limits, study-wide: Rare TCR sequences dominated, though some public TCRs recurred in many donors. The TCR clusters that emerged in the first cohort tended, a later analysis found, to co-occur in the roughly 120 validation repertoires. Cytomegalovirus association was listed for about 170 TCR beta chains.

Comments on this clone: The antigen remains undetermined.

This table comes from immunoSEQ multiplex PCR, and its TCRdb copy is limited to in-frame clones, with some not included. Seen here are more than 150,000 clones, 75% to 90% observed once, and the top ten hold roughly 7%. Germline V gene sequence: CDR1 GTSNPN, CDR2 SVGIG (reference sequence). CDR3 length: 12 amino acids. V was trimmed by 2 bases and J by 4 bases, leaving 9 bases between them. The sample was PBMCs. The sequence came from a man between 18 and 29 years old in good health and CMV-seropositive. V is TRBV30 and J is TRBJ2-7, with a tentative D call TRBD1 (6 bases). CDR3 loop: CAWSLRGYEQYF. For the CDR3, the DNA is TGTGCCTGGAGTCTCAGGGGATACGAGCAGTACTTC.